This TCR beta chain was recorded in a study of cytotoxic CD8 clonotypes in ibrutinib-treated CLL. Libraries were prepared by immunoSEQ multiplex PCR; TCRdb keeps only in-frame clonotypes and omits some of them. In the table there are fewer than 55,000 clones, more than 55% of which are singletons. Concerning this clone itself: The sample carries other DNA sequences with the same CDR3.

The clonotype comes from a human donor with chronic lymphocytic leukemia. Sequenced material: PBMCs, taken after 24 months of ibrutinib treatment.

In nucleotides, the CDR3 is TGCGCCAGCAGCTCCGGGGGGAGCCGTACGGGACTAGCGGGGGGGACAACCTACGAGCAGTACTTC. It yields the protein CASSSGGSRTGLAGGTTYEQYF. The chain couples TRBV5-1 to TRBJ2-7, with 16 positions matching TRBD2. From germline, CDR1 is SGHRS and CDR2 YFSETQ. V lost 3 bases, J lost 2 bases, and 20 bases stayed unmatched. CDR3 length: 22 amino acids.